Each of the 18 T cell receptor beta chains below was sequenced from the same sample in a study of blood T cell repertoires in COVID-19. Data came from immunoSEQ multiplex PCR; TCRdb stores just in-frame clones and leaves some out. The table lists about 56,000 clones, roughly 84% of them singletons, with 10% to 15% in the top ten. The sequenced sample was peripheral blood. These receptor sequences come from a woman at least 80 years old with acute or convalescent COVID-19.

Only one count was recorded for this clone. J is TRBJ1-2 and V is TRBV29-1, with 8 bases that match TRBD1. J gave up 10 bases and V 0 bases, and 10 bases lay outside the gene matches. CDR1 SQVTM and CDR2 ANQGSEA come from the germline V gene. The length of the CDR3 is 14 residues. CDR3 coding DNA: TGCAGCGTTGAAGATCTCGGACAGGGCCCCTTCTACACCTTC. It yields the protein CSVEDLGQGPFYTF.

This chain joins TRBV7-9 and TRBJ2-3, with TRBD1 as a possible D gene (5 bases). Germline CDR1 reads SEHNR; CDR2 reads FQNEAQ (reference sequence). Trimming took 1 base from V and 2 from J, leaving 7 bases between them. The CDR3 contains 14 residues. The CDR3 DNA reads as TGTGCCAGCAGCTTAGAAGGGGCCACAGATACGCAGTATTTT. This codes for CASSLEGATDTQYF.

The chain has TRBV30 and TRBJ1-2, with 10 positions matching TRBD1. Per the germline V gene, CDR1 is GTSNPN and CDR2 is SVGIG (reference sequence). V was clipped by 4 bases and J by 5 bases; unmatched bases: 10. CDR3 length equals 15 residues. The chain's CDR3 is CAWKLGTGVRYGYTF. CDR3 nucleotides: TGTGCCTGGAAACTCGGGACAGGGGTTCGTTATGGCTACACCTTC.

This clone was observed a few times. The V call is TRBV7-9, the J call TRBJ2-7, with 10 bases lining up with TRBD1. Trimming at V came to 9 bases and at J to 5 bases, leaving 13 bases not matched to a gene. This CDR3 spans 15 amino acids. The germline CDR1 and CDR2 sequences are SEHNR and FQNEAQ (reference sequence). CDR3 protein: CASCDDRGRIHEQYF. CDR3 nucleotide sequence: TGTGCCAGTTGTGACGACAGGGGGCGCATCCACGAGCAGTACTTC.

This clone was recorded a few times. V usage is TRBV10-3 and J usage is TRBJ1-5, with D hard to call. From germline, CDR1 is ENHRY and CDR2 SYGVKD. V gave up 2 bases and J gave up 2 bases, with 13 bases separating them. The CDR3 length is 16 residues. CDR3 DNA sequence: TGTGCCATCAGTGAGCGGCAGGTTGGCGGCAATCAGCCCCAGCATTTT. Translated, it gives CAISERQVGGNQPQHF.

J is TRBJ1-2 and V is TRBV27; 9 nucleotides align to TRBD1. V lost 2 bases and J lost 3; bases outside the gene matches: 4. CDR1 is MNHEY, CDR2 SMNVEV, per germline (reference sequence). The CDR3 has 15 residues. CDR3 loop: CASSLGTGRDYGYTF. The CDR3 bases are TGTGCCAGCAGTTTAGGGACAGGGAGAGACTATGGCTACACCTTC.

This clone was counted once. V and J are TRBV6-6 and TRBJ1-6; D perhaps matches TRBD1 (5 bases). This CDR3 has 15 residues. From germline, CDR1 is MNHNY and CDR2 SVGAGI (reference sequence). V lost 6 bases and J lost 4, with 13 bases in between. The CDR3 coding sequence is TGTGCCAGCAGCCCCATAGGGGCTTATAATTCACCCCTCCACTTT. Amino acid sequence: CASSPIGAYNSPLHF.

DNA of the CDR3: TGTGCCAGCAGCCAAGTTGACAGGGGCGCAACTAATGAAAAACTGTTTTTT. Its translation is CASSQVDRGATNEKLFF. The chain links TRBV3-1 (or the pseudogene TRBV3-2) to TRBJ1-4, with TRBD1 matching 8 bases. The V gene's germline CDR1 is LGHDT and CDR2 YNNKEL (reference sequence). Trimming took 1 base from V and 0 from J; bases not matched to a gene: 4. The CDR3 spans 17 residues.

The gene calls are TRBV6-2 or TRBV6-3 and TRBJ1-2, with TRBD1 matching over 11 bases. The V gene end was trimmed by 4 bases and the J gene end by 7 bases; junction bases not matched to a gene: 8. The CDR3 consists of 15 residues. The germline gives CDR1 MNHEY, CDR2 SVGEGT. The CDR3 protein is CASSSPGTGGRGYTF. The DNA for the CDR3 is TGTGCCAGCAGTTCCCCCGGGACAGGGGGACGTGGCTACACCTTC.

A few counts support this clone. The genes are TRBV7-9 and TRBJ2-2; D call uncertain. CDR1 is SEHNR, CDR2 FQNEAQ, per germline (reference sequence). Trimming left V 1 base short and J 0 bases short, with 6 bases between. This CDR3 region has 15 residues. In DNA, the CDR3 is TGTGCCAGCAGCTTAGACAGATCGAACACCGGGGAGCTGTTTTTT. Its protein is CASSLDRSNTGELFF.

The J gene is TRBJ2-7, the V gene TRBV12-3 or TRBV12-4; D call uncertain. V was trimmed by 1 base and J by 6 bases, leaving 4 bases between them. The CDR3 is made up of 11 amino acids. The CDR3 bases are TGTGCCAGCAGTTTAGGAGGCGAGCAGTACTTC. It codes for CASSLGGEQYF.

This chain joins TRBV7-5 and TRBJ1-4. TRBV7-5 is noted as a pseudogene. The CDR3 extends over 13 amino acids. Here the CDR3 reads CVRSLVGNEKLFF. CDR3 nucleotide sequence: TGTGTCAGAAGCTTAGTCGGGAATGAAAAACTGTTTTTT.

The table lists this clone with a few counts. The gene calls are TRBV10-3 and TRBJ2-3; D ambiguous. Looked up from germline, CDR1 is ENHRY and CDR2 is SYGVKD. The V gene lost 4 bases and the J gene lost 1 base, with 9 bases spanning the gap. CDR3 length equals 14 residues. In nucleotides, the CDR3 is TGTGCCATCAGTGGAACCCAGGGCACAGATACGCAGTATTTT. Translated: CAISGTQGTDTQYF.

The V and J genes are TRBV18 and TRBJ1-1, with TRBD1 matching over 7 bases. Germline lookup yields CDR1 KGHSH and CDR2 LQKENI. V gave up 4 bases and J gave up 7 bases; unmatched junction bases: 9. The CDR3 covers 14 residues. CDR3 in amino acids: CASSLHRDSDEAFF. CDR3 sequence (DNA): TGTGCCAGCTCACTACACCGGGACAGTGATGAAGCTTTCTTT.

The CDR3 sequence is CASSQQTVQETQYF. Written as DNA, the CDR3 is TGTGCCAGCAGCCAACAGACAGTCCAAGAGACCCAGTACTTC. The V call is TRBV3-1 (or the pseudogene TRBV3-2), the J call TRBJ2-5; possible D gene TRBD1, 5 bases. Trimming cost V 2 bases and J 1 base, with 8 bases left between them. Per the germline V gene, CDR1 is LGHDT and CDR2 is YNNKEL (reference sequence). The CDR3 runs to 14 residues.

This clone was picked up a small number of times. The genes are TRBV24-1 and TRBJ1-4; D may be TRBD1 (6 bases). This CDR3 region has 14 residues. V lost 6 bases and J lost 5, with 12 bases in between. Germline loops: CDR1 KGHDR, CDR2 SFDVKD. CDR3 sequence (DNA): TGTGCCACCAGTCGGGCAGGGGAGAATGAAAAACTGTTTTTT. Its protein product is CATSRAGENEKLFF.

This clone showed up just a few times. This chain uses TRBV6-5 with TRBJ1-2; D uncertain. This CDR3 region has 12 residues. V gave up 8 bases and J gave up 4 bases, with 11 bases separating them. Germline V lookup: CDR1 MNHEY, CDR2 SVGAGI. The CDR3 nucleotides read TGTGCCAGCTCGAGTCCATCCTATGGCTACACCTTC. As protein: CASSSPSYGYTF.

The chain employs TRBV5-1 and TRBJ2-7; maybe TRBD1 (7 bases). Trimming removed 6 bases at V and 7 bases at J, with 26 bases between. From germline, CDR1 is SGHRS and CDR2 YFSETQ. This CDR3 is 16 amino acids long. For the CDR3, the DNA is TGCGCCAGCAATGGAGGGGCGACAGGGAGCTTTGAGGAGCAGTACTTC. This encodes CASNGGATGSFEEQYF.